The rows below give T cell receptor beta chains drawn from one sample of a study of shared clonotypes between healthy human individuals. Libraries were prepared by immunoSEQ multiplex PCR; TCRdb keeps only in-frame clonotypes and omits some of them. Here the sample spans roughly 2 million clones, roughly 95% being singletons. Material: naive CD8+ T cells sorted from blood. The receptors come from a young man in good health. CDR3s include the opening cysteine and the closing phenylalanine or tryptophan. Fields, in order: clone size, D gene, V gene, J gene, CDR3 DNA, CDR3 protein. The D gene is left open where the match is weak. The size field is filled for only some rows; it gives once, few, many or a size class.

.	TRBD1	TRBV27	TRBJ1-5	TGTGCCAGCAGCAGGGGGTTCAATCAGCCCCAGCATTTT	CASSRGFNQPQHF
.	.	TRBV4-2	TRBJ2-1	TGTGCCAGCAGCCAAGATGAGGGGTCCTACAATGAGCAGTTCTTC	CASSQDEGSYNEQFF
.	TRBD1	TRBV4-1	TRBJ2-1	TGCGCCAGCAGCCAATTCCCAGGGGGCGATGAGCAGTTCTTC	CASSQFPGGDEQFF
once	TRBD2	TRBV27	TRBJ2-1	TGTGCCAGCAGTTTTGGGCCTAGCGGGAGGGCCTGGCAGTTCTTC	CASSFGPSGRAWQFF
.	.	TRBV9	TRBJ2-5	TGTGCCAGCAGCCCGGGGTCGGGAAAAGTCCCCCAGTACTTC	CASSPGSGKVPQYF
once	.	TRBV29-1	TRBJ1-2	TGCAGCGTCTCCAGAGACACCACTGGCTACACCTTC	CSVSRDTTGYTF
.	.	TRBV5-1	TRBJ1-1	TGCGCCAGCAGCCCAGGACGATTGAACACTGAAGCTTTCTTT	CASSPGRLNTEAFF
.	TRBD2	TRBV2	TRBJ2-1	TGTGCCAGCGGACGACTAGCGGTTAACAATGAGCAGTTCTTC	CASGRLAVNNEQFF
.	.	TRBV9	TRBJ2-1	TGTGCCAGCAGCCCACAGGGTAGGGATCGGTTCTTC	CASSPQGRDRFF
.	.	TRBV29-1	TRBJ2-3	TGCAGCGTTGAAGACGGCCTCACAGATACGCAGTATTTT	CSVEDGLTDTQYF
.	.	TRBV13	TRBJ1-4	TGTGCCAGCAGCTTAGCAGGGAACGAAAAACTGTTTTTT	CASSLAGNEKLFF
.	.	TRBV6-5	TRBJ1-5	TGTGCCAGCAGTAACGGGGCCTATCAGCCCCAGCATTTT	CASSNGAYQPQHF
once	.	TRBV5-1	TRBJ2-7	TGCGCCAGCAGCCCGGACTCTTCTCTAGACGAGCAGTACTTC	CASSPDSSLDEQYF
.	TRBD1	TRBV5-6	TRBJ2-7	TGTGCCAGCAGCCCGGGGACAGGGAGGAACGAGCAGTACTTC	CASSPGTGRNEQYF
.	.	TRBV25-1	TRBJ2-3	TGTGCCAGCAGTGAATATTACCTTGGAGGGATAGATACGCAGTATTTT	CASSEYYLGGIDTQYF
.	.	TRBV9	TRBJ1-2	TGTGCCAGCAGAGGAGGGAACTATGGCTACACCTTC	CASRGGNYGYTF
.	.	TRBV10-3	TRBJ2-1	TGTGCCATCTCCGGAGGGTGGGGGGAAGCCTACAATGAGCAGTTCTTC	CAISGGWGEAYNEQFF
once	.	TRBV27	TRBJ2-7	TGTGCCAGCAGTTCAGAGACAGCTTTGTCCTACGAGCAGTACTTC	CASSSETALSYEQYF
.	.	TRBV5-1	TRBJ2-3	TGCGCCAGCAGGGTCCTTCCCTACTCTAGCACAGATACGCAGTATTTT	CASRVLPYSSTDTQYF
.	TRBD2	TRBV4-1	TRBJ2-7	TGCGCCAGCAGCCAGAGACAGGGTGGATCGAGCGGGAGGGCCTACGAGCAGTACTTC	CASSQRQGGSSGRAYEQYF
.	.	TRBV7-9	TRBJ2-7	TGTGCCAGCAGCTTGGACGTCTACGAGCAGTACTTC	CASSLDVYEQYF
.	.	TRBV27	TRBJ2-1	TGTGCCAGCAGTTCCCCCAATGAGCAGTTCTTC	CASSSPNEQFF
.	.	TRBV18	TRBJ2-1	TGTGCCAGCTCACCAGAGGACAGTTACAATGAGCAGTTCTTC	CASSPEDSYNEQFF
once	.	TRBV29-1	TRBJ2-2	TGCAGCGTTGAGGCGGGGACAAACACCGGGGAGCTGTTTTTT	CSVEAGTNTGELFF
.	TRBD1	TRBV4-1	TRBJ2-1	TGCGCCAGCAGCCAAGGGACAGGTAATGAGCAGTTCTTC	CASSQGTGNEQFF
.	TRBD2	TRBV5-1	TRBJ2-1	TGCGCCAGCAGCTCCGTAGCGGGAGGGAGCTCCTACAATGAGCAGTTCTTC	CASSSVAGGSSYNEQFF
.	TRBD1	TRBV27	TRBJ2-7	TGTGCCAGCAGTTTTTCGGCCGGGACAGCCTATTTGGAGCAGTACTTC	CASSFSAGTAYLEQYF
.	TRBD1	TRBV4-1	TRBJ2-7	TGCGCCAGCAGCCCAAGACAGGGCTCCTACGAGCAGTACTTC	CASSPRQGSYEQYF
.	TRBD1	TRBV30	TRBJ2-1	TGTGCCTGGAGTGTAGGGCAGGGGGCTGGTGAGCAGTTCTTC	CAWSVGQGAGEQFF
.	.	TRBV4-3	TRBJ2-5	TGCGCCAGCAGCCAAGACTGGGTTTTCCGGGACGCCGTGGCCCAGTACTTC	CASSQDWVFRDAVAQYF
.	.	TRBV5-6	TRBJ2-7	TGTGCCTCTGCGGTGTCAGGGGGGATGGACTCCTACGAGCAGTACTTC	CASAVSGGMDSYEQYF
.	.	TRBV6-5	TRBJ1-2	TGTGCCAGCAGTTACACCGACACCTATGGCTACACCTTC	CASSYTDTYGYTF
.	.	TRBV28	TRBJ1-5	TGTGCCAGCGAGCCAGGGGCCGGGCGCAATCAGCCCCAGCATTTT	CASEPGAGRNQPQHF
once	.	TRBV2	TRBJ2-6	TGTGCCAGCAGTGACTTATTTATCTCTGGGGCCAACGTCCTGACTTTC	CASSDLFISGANVLTF
once	TRBD1	TRBV2	TRBJ2-5	TGTGCCAAAGGGGACAGGATCCAAGAGACCCAGTACTTC	CAKGDRIQETQYF
.	.	TRBV4-1	TRBJ2-1	TGCGCCAGCAGCCAACAGGAGGGTGATAATGAGCAGTTCTTC	CASSQQEGDNEQFF
.	.	TRBV11-2	TRBJ1-1	TGTGCCAGCAGCTTGGGCCAGGGTGAAGCTTTCTTT	CASSLGQGEAFF
once	.	TRBV19	TRBJ1-5	TGTGCCAGTAGTGCGGCAGTGGATAGCAATCAGCCCCAGCATTTT	CASSAAVDSNQPQHF
.	.	TRBV11-2	TRBJ1-1	TGTGCCAGCGGATGGGGGAACACTGAAGCTTTCTTT	CASGWGNTEAFF
once	.	TRBV27	TRBJ2-7	TGTGCCAGCAGTCCCCAGACTATATACGAGCAGTACTTC	CASSPQTIYEQYF
.	TRBD1	TRBV11-3	TRBJ1-5	TGTGCCAGCAGCTTAGATACGTCCCGGGACAGGGATGGGGGCAATCAGCCCCAGCATTTT	CASSLDTSRDRDGGNQPQHF
.	.	TRBV19	TRBJ1-1	TGTGCCAGTAGGACAGGCCCAGAAGCTTTCTTT	CASRTGPEAFF
.	.	TRBV7-9	TRBJ2-1	TGTGCCAGCAGCCCCCAAGTCTCCTACAATGAGCAGTTCTTC	CASSPQVSYNEQFF
.	.	TRBV7-8	TRBJ2-3	TGTGCCAGCAGCTTAGAGATGGGCACAGATACGCAGTATTTT	CASSLEMGTDTQYF
once	.	TRBV6-5	TRBJ2-7	TGTGCCAGCAGTTACCGGACTGCCCTCTCCTACGAGCAGTACTTC	CASSYRTALSYEQYF
few	.	TRBV6-1	TRBJ1-2	TGTGCCAGCAGTGAGGGGTTAGCTAACTATGGCTACACCTTC	CASSEGLANYGYTF
.	.	TRBV27	TRBJ1-1	TGTGCCAGCAGTTTATTGGGGGGGCACACTGAAGCTTTCTTT	CASSLLGGHTEAFF
.	.	TRBV7-8	TRBJ1-3	TGTGCCAGCAGCTTAGGCACCTCTGGAAACACCATATATTTT	CASSLGTSGNTIYF
.	.	TRBV6-5	TRBJ1-5	TGTGCCAGAGAAGGGGTAAGGAGCAATCAGCCCCAGCATTTT	CAREGVRSNQPQHF
.	TRBD2	TRBV4-1	TRBJ2-3	TGCGCCAGCAGCCAAATTGTGTCTAGCGGACCCACAGATACGCAGTATTTT	CASSQIVSSGPTDTQYF
.	TRBD1	TRBV7-9	TRBJ1-5	TGTGCCAGCAGCTCGGACAGGGGCGCCCAGCCCCAGCATTTT	CASSSDRGAQPQHF
.	TRBD2	TRBV7-2	TRBJ2-7	TGTGCCAGCAGCAAGGGACTAGCCGAATCCTACGAGCAGTACTTC	CASSKGLAESYEQYF
.	.	TRBV30	TRBJ1-4	TGTGCCTGGAGTGTATGGGAGAGCCCGGCGACGAATGAAAAACTGTTTTTT	CAWSVWESPATNEKLFF